The present entry profiles one TCR beta chain with its context. Its antigen is not identified. CD4+ T cells that had been cultured provided DNA sequenced with the Oncomine TCR Beta short-read assay. Genomic DNA was drawn out of CD4+ T cells grown in culture. TCRdb independently ran MiXCR on the PCR reads; one entry per CDR3 protein. The data show about 10,000 distinct CDR3 sequences, 25% to 30% seen once. This sample was taken from a study of vaccination and CD4 T cells after COVID-19. As for the study in general: Investigators took post-vaccine samples a median about 65 days after dose two, within a range of 14 to 241. Controls had a CEFX pool, an HIV-1 Nef pool, or no peptide added.

CDR1 is MNHNS and CDR2 is SASEGT in the germline V gene. Trimming removed 5 bases at V and 7 bases at J, with 17 bases between. This CDR3 region has 15 residues. Sample treatment: approximately nine-day PBMC culture with coronavirus spike peptide pools or control peptides (ViraFEST assay). Unexposed donor CD4+ T cells predated the COVID-19 pandemic, collected 2011-2018. Where cells permitted, unexposed-donor CD4+ T cells were probed with SARS-CoV-2 S/N and four cold-coronavirus spikes. The sequenced material came from CD4+ T cells from blood, cultured in vitro. The chain carries TRBV6-1 and TRBJ1-4; D is possibly TRBD1 (6 bases). This TCR came from a human donor in good health. The DNA for the CDR3 is TGTGCCAGCAGTCCCGGGGGCAGGGTTGTTGAAAAACTGTTTTTT. Translation gives CASSPGGRVVEKLFF.